Given below is one T cell receptor beta chain in context. The antigen remains unidentified. CDR1 LGHNT and CDR2 FRNRAP come from the germline V gene. The J segment lost 3 bases and the V segment lost 0 bases, leaving 6 bases of the junction unmatched. The length of the CDR3 is 16 residues. The sample comes from a study of T cell repertoires in cytomegalovirus infection. General observations from the study: The cumulative frequency of public TCR beta families identified carriers of CMV plus the relevant HLA. Ex vivo responses were dominated by HLA-C-restricted CMV-specific TCR beta clonotypes.

TCRdb processed the reads anew with MiXCR; each CDR3 protein has one entry. The table lists about half a million distinct CDR3 sequences, 33% of them singletons, with roughly a sixth in the top ten. Sample: cultured PBMCs, taken from culture after CMV antigen stimulation. The TCR originated in a human donor in good health (CMV status not recorded). Some clones in this sample may be carry-over from other donors' samples. This sequence joins TRBV12-5 and TRBJ2-3; 7 bases agree with TRBD2. The CDR3 is CASGLVTTSFTDTQYF. The CDR3 coding sequence is TGTGCTAGTGGTTTGGTAACGACTAGCTTTACAGATACGCAGTATTTT.